This T cell receptor (beta chain) was sequenced during a study of beta chain features in type 1 diabetes. As for the study in general: Examination covered around 100 million sorted cells spanning all samples.

The entirety of the isolated RNA underwent reverse transcription, so expressed TCRB transcripts were sequenced. Naive, central memory and regulatory T cell samples averaged roughly 3.6 million reads. The table came from immunoSEQ multiplex PCR; TCRdb's copy has only in-frame clones and leaves some out. The sample includes 330,000 or so clones, about 15% seen only once; the top ten take 6.7%. Overall study results and limits: Researchers report that Type 1 diabetes patients had moderately but significantly shorter TCRB CDR3s across all four CD4+ subsets. Insertions at VDJ junctions were less frequent in type 1 diabetes patients. These patients also deleted more nucleotides at the same junctions.

This clone came up a few times. Its antigen is not known. The sequence was obtained from a man under 40 in good health. Sample: central memory CD4+ T cells from blood.

In nucleotides, the CDR3 is TGTGCCAGCCATAGCGGGAGAACGAGCACAGATACGCAGTATTTT. It translates to CASHSGRTSTDTQYF. The chain carries TRBV7-2 and TRBJ2-3; 9 bases are a match to TRBD2. CDR1 and CDR2 from the germline V gene are SGHTA and FQGNSA. Unmatched junction bases numbered 6, after V lost 8 bases and J lost 0 bases. The CDR3 contains 15 residues.